Described below is a single TCR beta chain sequence and its context. This sample is drawn from a study of T cell responses to AZD1222 COVID-19 vaccine. Study-level background: Pooling of second doses given at about 4 or about 12 weeks was done.

TCRdb's copy holds only in-frame clones and misses some; the assay was immunoSEQ multiplex PCR. The sample contains around 160,000 clones, about 88% of which appear only once. Trimming removed 0 bases from V and 0 bases from J, with 12 bases in between. Germline V gene lookup returns CDR1 SGDLS and CDR2 YYNGEE. This CDR3 is 16 amino acids long. V usage is TRBV9 and J usage is TRBJ1-2; no firm D call. The TCR comes from an adult in good health. Material: peripheral blood, obtained on day 0 of AZD1222 vaccination. CDR3 coding DNA: TGTGCCAGCAGCGTAGGGCTCGCCGGGGCTAACTATGGCTACACCTTC. This gives the protein CASSVGLAGANYGYTF.